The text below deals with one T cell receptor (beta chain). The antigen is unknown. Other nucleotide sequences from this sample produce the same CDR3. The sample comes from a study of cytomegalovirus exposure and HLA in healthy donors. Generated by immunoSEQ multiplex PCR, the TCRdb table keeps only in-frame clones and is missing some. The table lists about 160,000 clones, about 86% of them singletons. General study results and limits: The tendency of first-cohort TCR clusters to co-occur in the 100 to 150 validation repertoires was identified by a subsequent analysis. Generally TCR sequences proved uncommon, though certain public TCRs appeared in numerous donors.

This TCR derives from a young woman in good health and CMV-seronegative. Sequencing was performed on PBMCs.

This CDR3 reads CASSLGLNTEAFF. In DNA form, the CDR3 reads TGTGCCAGCAGTCTGGGCCTGAACACTGAAGCTTTCTTT. V and J are TRBV27 and TRBJ1-1; no clear D gene. CDR1 and CDR2 from the germline V gene are MNHEY and SMNVEV (reference sequence). V gave up 5 bases and J gave up 0 bases, with 7 bases separating them. There are 13 residues in the CDR3.